What follows is one TCR beta chain and its context. This sample is part of a study of blood T cell repertoires in COVID-19. Germline-derived CDR1 and CDR2 are SGHTA and FQGNSA. V was pared by 3 bases and J by 7 bases, with 18 bases between. The CDR3 runs 15 residues. The table came from immunoSEQ multiplex PCR; TCRdb's copy has only in-frame clones and leaves some out. The repertoire holds about 120,000 clones, with approximately 91% as singletons. The sequenced sample consisted of peripheral blood. V and J are TRBV7-2 and TRBJ2-5; D is possibly TRBD1 (9 bases). The sequence was collected from a woman in her 70s who had recovered from COVID-19. The CDR3 DNA reads TGTGCCAGCAGCTTCAGACAGGGGGGACTAGGGACCCAGTACTTC. This codes for CASSFRQGGLGTQYF.